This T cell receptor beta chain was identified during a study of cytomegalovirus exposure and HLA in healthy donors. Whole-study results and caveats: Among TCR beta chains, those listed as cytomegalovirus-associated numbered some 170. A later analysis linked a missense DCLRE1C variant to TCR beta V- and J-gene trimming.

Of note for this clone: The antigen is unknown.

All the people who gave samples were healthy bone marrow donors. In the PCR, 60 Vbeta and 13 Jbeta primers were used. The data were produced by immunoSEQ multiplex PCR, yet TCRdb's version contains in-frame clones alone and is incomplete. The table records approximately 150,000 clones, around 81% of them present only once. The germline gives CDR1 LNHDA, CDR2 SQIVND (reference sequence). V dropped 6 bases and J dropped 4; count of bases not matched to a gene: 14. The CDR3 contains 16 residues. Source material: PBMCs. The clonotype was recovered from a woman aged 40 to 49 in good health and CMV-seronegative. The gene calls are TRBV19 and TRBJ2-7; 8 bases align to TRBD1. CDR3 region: CASSPSRRTGFYEQYF. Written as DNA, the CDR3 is TGTGCCAGTAGCCCTTCCCGCCGGACAGGGTTTTACGAGCAGTACTTC.